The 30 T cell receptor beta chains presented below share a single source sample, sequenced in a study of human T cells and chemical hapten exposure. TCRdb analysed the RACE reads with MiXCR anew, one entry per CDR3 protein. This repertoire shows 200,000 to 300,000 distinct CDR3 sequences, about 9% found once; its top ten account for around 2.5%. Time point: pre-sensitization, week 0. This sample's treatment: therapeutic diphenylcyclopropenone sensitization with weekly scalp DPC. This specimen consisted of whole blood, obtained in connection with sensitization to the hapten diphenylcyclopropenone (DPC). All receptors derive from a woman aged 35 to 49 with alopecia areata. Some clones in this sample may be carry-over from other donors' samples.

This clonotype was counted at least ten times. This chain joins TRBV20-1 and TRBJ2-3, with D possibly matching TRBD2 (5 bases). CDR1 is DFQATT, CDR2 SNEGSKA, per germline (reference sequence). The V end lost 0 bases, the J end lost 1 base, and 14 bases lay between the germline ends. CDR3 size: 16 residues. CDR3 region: CSARDSGSARTDTQYF. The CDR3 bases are TGCAGTGCTAGAGATAGTGGTAGCGCGCGCACAGATACGCAGTATTTT.

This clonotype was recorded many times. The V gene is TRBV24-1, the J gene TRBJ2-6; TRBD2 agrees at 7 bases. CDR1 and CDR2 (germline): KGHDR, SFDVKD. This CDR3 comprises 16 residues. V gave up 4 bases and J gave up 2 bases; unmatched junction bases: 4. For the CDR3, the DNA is TGTGCCACCAGTGACCCAGGACTAGCTGGGGCCAACGTCCTGACTTTC. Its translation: CATSDPGLAGANVLTF.

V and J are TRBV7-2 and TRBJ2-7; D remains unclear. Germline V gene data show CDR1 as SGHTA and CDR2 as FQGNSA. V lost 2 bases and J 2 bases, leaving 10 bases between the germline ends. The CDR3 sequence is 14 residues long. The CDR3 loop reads CASSLSSSAYEQYF. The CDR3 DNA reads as TGTGCCAGCAGCTTAAGCAGCTCGGCCTACGAGCAGTACTTC.

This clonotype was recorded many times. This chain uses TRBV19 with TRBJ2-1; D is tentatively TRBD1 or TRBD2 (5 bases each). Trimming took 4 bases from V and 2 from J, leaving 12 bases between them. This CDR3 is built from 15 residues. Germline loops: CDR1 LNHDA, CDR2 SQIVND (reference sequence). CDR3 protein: CASSTQGRAYNEQFF. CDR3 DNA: TGTGCCAGTAGTACCCAGGGACGCGCCTACAATGAGCAGTTCTTC.

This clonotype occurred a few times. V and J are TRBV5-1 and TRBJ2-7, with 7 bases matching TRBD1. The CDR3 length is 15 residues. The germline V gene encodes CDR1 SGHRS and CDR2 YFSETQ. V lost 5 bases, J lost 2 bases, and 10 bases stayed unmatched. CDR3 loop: CASSYTGDPPYEQYF. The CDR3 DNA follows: TGCGCCAGCAGTTATACAGGGGACCCCCCCTACGAGCAGTACTTC.

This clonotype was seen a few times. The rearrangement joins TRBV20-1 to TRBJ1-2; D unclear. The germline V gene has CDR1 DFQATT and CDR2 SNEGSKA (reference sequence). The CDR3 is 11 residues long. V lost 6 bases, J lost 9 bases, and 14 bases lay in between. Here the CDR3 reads CSAPSVLRYTF. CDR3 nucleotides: TGCAGTGCCCCATCGGTTTTGCGCTACACCTTC.

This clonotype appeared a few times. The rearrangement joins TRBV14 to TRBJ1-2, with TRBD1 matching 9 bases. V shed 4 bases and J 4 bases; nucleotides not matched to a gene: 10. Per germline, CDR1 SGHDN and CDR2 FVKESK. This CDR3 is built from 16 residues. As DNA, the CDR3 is TGTGCCAGCAGCCTCGACCGGGACAGGGATACCTATGGCTACACCTTC. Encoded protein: CASSLDRDRDTYGYTF.

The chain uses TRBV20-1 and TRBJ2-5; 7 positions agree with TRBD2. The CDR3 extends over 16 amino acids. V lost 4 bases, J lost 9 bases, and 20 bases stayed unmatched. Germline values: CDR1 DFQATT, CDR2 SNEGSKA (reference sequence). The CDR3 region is CSAKIPSSGPQLAQYF. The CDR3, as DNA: TGCAGTGCTAAAATACCTTCTAGCGGCCCCCAGTTGGCCCAGTACTTC.

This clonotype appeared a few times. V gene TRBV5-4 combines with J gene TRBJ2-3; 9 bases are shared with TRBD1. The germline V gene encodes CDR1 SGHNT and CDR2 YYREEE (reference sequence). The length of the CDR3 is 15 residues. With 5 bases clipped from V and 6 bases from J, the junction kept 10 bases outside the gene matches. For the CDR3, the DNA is TGTGCCAGCAGTCTCTCCGGGACAGGGAGGGATACGCAGTATTTT. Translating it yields CASSLSGTGRDTQYF.

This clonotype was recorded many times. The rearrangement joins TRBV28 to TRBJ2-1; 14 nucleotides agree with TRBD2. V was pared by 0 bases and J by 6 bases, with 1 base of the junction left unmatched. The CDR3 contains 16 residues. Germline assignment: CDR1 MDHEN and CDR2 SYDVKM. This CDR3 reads CASSLWGTSGSNEQFF. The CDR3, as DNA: TGTGCCAGCAGTTTATGGGGGACTAGCGGGAGCAATGAGCAGTTCTTC.

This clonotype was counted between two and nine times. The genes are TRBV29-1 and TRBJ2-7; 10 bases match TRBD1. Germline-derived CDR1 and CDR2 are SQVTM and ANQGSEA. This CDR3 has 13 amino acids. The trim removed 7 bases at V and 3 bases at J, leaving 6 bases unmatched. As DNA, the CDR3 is TGCAGCGCCGACAGGGGGCCCGGCTACGAGCAGTACTTC. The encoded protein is CSADRGPGYEQYF.

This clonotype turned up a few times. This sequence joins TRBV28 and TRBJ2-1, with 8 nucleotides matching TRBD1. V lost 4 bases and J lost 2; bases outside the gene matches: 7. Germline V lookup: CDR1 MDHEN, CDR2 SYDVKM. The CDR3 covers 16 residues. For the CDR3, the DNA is TGTGCCAGCAGTTACTCCCAGGGGGCCCCCTACAATGAGCAGTTCTTC. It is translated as CASSYSQGAPYNEQFF.

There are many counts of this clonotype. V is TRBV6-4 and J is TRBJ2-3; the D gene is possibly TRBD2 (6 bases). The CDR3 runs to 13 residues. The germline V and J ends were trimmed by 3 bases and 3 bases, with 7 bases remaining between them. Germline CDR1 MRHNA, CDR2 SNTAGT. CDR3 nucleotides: TGTGCCAGCAGTGAAGGGACTACAGATACGCAGTATTTT. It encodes CASSEGTTDTQYF.

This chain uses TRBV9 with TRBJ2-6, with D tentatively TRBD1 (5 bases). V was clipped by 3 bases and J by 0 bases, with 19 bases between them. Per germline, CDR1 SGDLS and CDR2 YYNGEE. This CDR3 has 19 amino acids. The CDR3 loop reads CASSAGLGRVLSGANVLTF. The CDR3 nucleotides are TGTGCCAGCAGCGCCGGCCTGGGGCGCGTACTCTCTGGGGCCAACGTCCTGACTTTC.

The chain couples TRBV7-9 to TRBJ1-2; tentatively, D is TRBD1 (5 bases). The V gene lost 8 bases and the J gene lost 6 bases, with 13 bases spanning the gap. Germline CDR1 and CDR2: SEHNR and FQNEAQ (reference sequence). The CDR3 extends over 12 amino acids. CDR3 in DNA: TGTGCCAGCTCAAGGGCCAGGGATGGCTACACCTTC. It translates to CASSRARDGYTF.

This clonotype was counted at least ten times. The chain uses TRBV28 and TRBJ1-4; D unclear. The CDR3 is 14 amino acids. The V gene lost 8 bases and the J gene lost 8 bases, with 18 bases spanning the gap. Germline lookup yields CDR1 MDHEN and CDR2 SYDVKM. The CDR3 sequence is CASQKRQGSEKLFF. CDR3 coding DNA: TGTGCCAGCCAAAAACGACAAGGGAGCGAAAAACTGTTTTTT. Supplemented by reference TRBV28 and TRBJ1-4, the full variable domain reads DVKVTQSSRYLVKRTGEKVFLECVQDMDHENMFWYRQDPGLGLRLIYFSYDVKMKEKGDIPEGYSVSREKKERFSLILESASTNQTSMYLCASQKRQGSEKLFFGSGTQLSVL.

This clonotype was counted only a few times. The CDR3 protein is CASSPAAGNTEAFF. Written as DNA, the CDR3 is TGTGCCAGCAGCCCGGCTGCTGGGAACACTGAAGCTTTCTTT. V is TRBV7-3 and J is TRBJ1-1; D ambiguous. V lost 5 bases and J 1 base, leaving 11 bases between the germline ends. Per germline, CDR1 SGHTA and CDR2 FQGTGA. This CDR3 region has 14 residues. Full variable domain (outside the CDR3, taken from reference TRBV7-3 and TRBJ1-1): GAGVSQTPSNKVTEKGKYVELRCDPISGHTALYWYRQSLGQGPEFLIYFQGTGAADDSGLPNDRFFAVRPEGSVSTLKIQRTERGDSAVYLCASSPAAGNTEAFFGQGTRLTVV.

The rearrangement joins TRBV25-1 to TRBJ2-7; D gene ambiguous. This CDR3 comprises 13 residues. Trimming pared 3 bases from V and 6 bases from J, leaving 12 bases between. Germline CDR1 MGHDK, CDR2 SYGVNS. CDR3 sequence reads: CASSDRGSAEQYF. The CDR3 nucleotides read TGTGCCAGCAGTGATCGAGGTTCGGCCGAGCAGTACTTC.

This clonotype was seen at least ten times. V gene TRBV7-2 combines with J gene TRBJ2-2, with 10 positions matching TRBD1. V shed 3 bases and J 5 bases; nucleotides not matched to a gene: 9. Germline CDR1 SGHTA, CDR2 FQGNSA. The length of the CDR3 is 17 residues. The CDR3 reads CASSFRDRGPLTGELFF. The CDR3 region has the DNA TGTGCCAGCAGCTTCCGGGACAGGGGACCTTTGACCGGGGAGCTGTTTTTT.

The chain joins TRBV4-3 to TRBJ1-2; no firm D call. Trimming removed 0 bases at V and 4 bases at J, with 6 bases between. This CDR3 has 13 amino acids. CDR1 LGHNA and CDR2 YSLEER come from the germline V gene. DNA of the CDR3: TGCGCCAGCAGCCAAGATCTACTCTATGGCTACACCTTC. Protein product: CASSQDLLYGYTF.

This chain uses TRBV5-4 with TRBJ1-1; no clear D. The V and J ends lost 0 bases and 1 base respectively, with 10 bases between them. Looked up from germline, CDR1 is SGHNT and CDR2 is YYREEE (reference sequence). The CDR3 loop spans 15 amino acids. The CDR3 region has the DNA TGTGCCAGCAGCTTGGGTCGCAGCCCGAACACTGAAGCTTTCTTT. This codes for CASSLGRSPNTEAFF.

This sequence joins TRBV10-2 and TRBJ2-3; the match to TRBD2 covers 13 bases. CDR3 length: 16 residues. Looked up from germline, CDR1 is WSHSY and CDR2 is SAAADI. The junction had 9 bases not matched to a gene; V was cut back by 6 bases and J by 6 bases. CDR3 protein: CASSSLGLAGADTQYF. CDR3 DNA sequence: TGCGCCAGCAGCTCACTCGGACTAGCGGGAGCGGATACGCAGTATTTT.

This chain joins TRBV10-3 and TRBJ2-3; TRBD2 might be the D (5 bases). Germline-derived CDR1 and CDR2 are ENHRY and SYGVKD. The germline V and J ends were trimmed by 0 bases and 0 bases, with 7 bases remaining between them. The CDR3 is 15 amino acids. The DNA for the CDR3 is TGTGCCATCAGTGAGTCTCGGACTAGCACAGATACGCAGTATTTT. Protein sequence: CAISESRTSTDTQYF.

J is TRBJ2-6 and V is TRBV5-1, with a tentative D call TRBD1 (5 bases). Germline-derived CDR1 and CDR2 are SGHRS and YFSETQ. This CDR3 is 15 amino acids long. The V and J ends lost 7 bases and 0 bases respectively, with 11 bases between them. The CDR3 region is CASQDIPSGANVLTF. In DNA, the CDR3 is TGCGCCAGCCAGGACATACCCTCTGGGGCCAACGTCCTGACTTTC. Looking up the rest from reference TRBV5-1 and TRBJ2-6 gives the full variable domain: KAGVTQTPRYLIKTRGQQVTLSCSPISGHRSVSWYQQTPGQGLQFLFEYFSETQRNKGNFPGRFSGRQFSNSRSEMNVSTLELGDSALYLCASQDIPSGANVLTFGAGSRLTVL.

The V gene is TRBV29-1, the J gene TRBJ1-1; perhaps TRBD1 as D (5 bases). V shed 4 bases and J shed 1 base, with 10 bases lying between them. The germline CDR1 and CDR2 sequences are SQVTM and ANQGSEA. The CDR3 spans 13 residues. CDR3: CSVGGRWNTEAFF. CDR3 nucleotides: TGCAGCGTTGGGGGCCGGTGGAACACTGAAGCTTTCTTT.

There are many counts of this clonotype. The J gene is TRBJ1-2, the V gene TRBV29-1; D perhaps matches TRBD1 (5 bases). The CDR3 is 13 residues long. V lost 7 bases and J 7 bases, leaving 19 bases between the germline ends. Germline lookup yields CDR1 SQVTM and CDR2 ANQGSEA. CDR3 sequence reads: CSASDGRGSGYTF. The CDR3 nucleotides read TGCAGCGCTTCCGACGGGCGGGGGAGTGGCTACACCTTC.

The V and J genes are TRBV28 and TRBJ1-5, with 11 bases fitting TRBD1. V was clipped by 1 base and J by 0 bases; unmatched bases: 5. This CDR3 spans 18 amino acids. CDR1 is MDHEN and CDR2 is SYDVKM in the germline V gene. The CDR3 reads CASSLLDRGLGSNQPQHF. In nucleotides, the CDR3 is TGTGCCAGCAGTTTATTGGACAGGGGGCTAGGTAGCAATCAGCCCCAGCATTTT. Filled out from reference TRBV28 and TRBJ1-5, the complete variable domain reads DVKVTQSSRYLVKRTGEKVFLECVQDMDHENMFWYRQDPGLGLRLIYFSYDVKMKEKGDIPEGYSVSREKKERFSLILESASTNQTSMYLCASSLLDRGLGSNQPQHFGDGTRLSIL.

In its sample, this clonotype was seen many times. CDR3 sequence reads: CAISQGDQETQYF. CDR3 sequence (DNA): TGTGCCATCAGCCAGGGAGACCAAGAGACCCAGTACTTC. The chain recombines TRBV10-3 with TRBJ2-5; D tentatively reads TRBD1 or TRBD2 (5 bases each). V shed 6 bases and J shed 0 bases, with 8 bases lying between them. Germline V lookup: CDR1 ENHRY, CDR2 SYGVKD. CDR3 size: 13 residues.

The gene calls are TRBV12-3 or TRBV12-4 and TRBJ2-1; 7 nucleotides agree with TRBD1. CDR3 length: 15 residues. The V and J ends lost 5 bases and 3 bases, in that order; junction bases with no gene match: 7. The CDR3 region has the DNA TGTGCCAGCAGTAAAGGGGGCGGGTTCTACAATGAGCAGTTCTTC. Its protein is CASSKGGGFYNEQFF.

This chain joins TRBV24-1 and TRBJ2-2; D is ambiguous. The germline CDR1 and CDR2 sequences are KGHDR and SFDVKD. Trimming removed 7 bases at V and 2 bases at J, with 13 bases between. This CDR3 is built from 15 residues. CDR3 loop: CATRNSGVNTGELFF. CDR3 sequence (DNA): TGTGCCACCAGGAACTCAGGAGTTAACACCGGGGAGCTGTTTTTT.